These 30 T cell receptor beta chains were sequenced from one sample in a study of beta chain features in type 1 diabetes. Expressed TCRB transcripts were sequenced because the isolated RNA had all been reverse transcribed beforehand. TCRdb's copy holds only in-frame clones and misses some; the assay was immunoSEQ multiplex PCR. This sample yields fewer than 150,000 clones, of which less than 9% are seen a single time; about 1.4% belongs to the top ten. The specimen sequenced was central memory CD4+ T cells from blood. The source is a woman aged 30 to 39 in good health.

This clone was detected only a few times. The rearrangement uses TRBV2 and TRBJ2-7; 7 bases are a match to TRBD1. Germline assignment: CDR1 SNHLY and CDR2 FYNNEI. V dropped 0 bases and J dropped 0; count of bases not matched to a gene: 8. This CDR3 has 17 residues. CDR3 region: CASSEALRGRTSYEQYF. For the CDR3, the DNA is TGTGCCAGCAGTGAAGCGCTGAGGGGGCGGACCTCCTACGAGCAGTACTTC.

This clone has at least ten counts. The rearrangement links TRBV14 to TRBJ2-6, with a tentative D call TRBD2 (6 bases). Germline assignment: CDR1 SGHDN and CDR2 FVKESK. Trimming left V 4 bases short and J 9 bases short, with 10 bases between. CDR3 length equals 13 residues. CDR3 region: CASSPGRRNVLTF. Written as DNA, the CDR3 is TGTGCCAGCAGCCCCGGGAGACGCAACGTCCTGACTTTC.

A few counts support this clone. The chain recombines TRBV19 with TRBJ1-1, with no clear D. Trimming stripped 5 bases from V and 6 bases from J, with 19 bases between. The CDR3 has 15 residues. CDR1 is LNHDA and CDR2 is SQIVND in the germline V gene (reference sequence). The CDR3: CASSFLSGRRAEAFF. The CDR3, as DNA: TGTGCCAGTAGTTTCCTCTCGGGGAGGAGGGCTGAAGCTTTCTTT.

For this clone: The same CDR3 arises from other DNA sequences in this sample as well. This chain connects TRBV30 to TRBJ1-5; no clear D. The CDR3 spans 13 residues. The germline V and J ends were trimmed by 0 bases and 4 bases, with 7 bases remaining between them. Germline V gene data show CDR1 as GTSNPN and CDR2 as SVGIG (reference sequence). The CDR3 coding sequence is TGTGCCTGGAGTGTACGGGGAAATCAGCCCCAGCATTTT. Its translation: CAWSVRGNQPQHF.

On this clone itself: It differs at one base from a far larger clone, so likely a read error. The sample contains more than one DNA sequence encoding this CDR3. The V call is TRBV5-1, the J call TRBJ1-5, with a tentative D call TRBD1 (5 bases). The CDR3 consists of 15 residues. Germline-derived CDR1 and CDR2 are SGHRS and YFSETQ. The ends were cut back, 0 bases at V and 6 bases at J, with 13 bases in the middle. CDR3 coding DNA: TGCGCCAGCAGCTTGGCCGGGGGAGCGGGTCAGCCCCAGCATTTT. Its protein is CASSLAGGAGQPQHF.

This clone was picked up a small number of times. This sequence joins TRBV29-1 and TRBJ2-2, with D possibly being TRBD1 (6 bases). The CDR3 runs 12 residues. CDR1 is SQVTM and CDR2 is ANQGSEA in the germline V gene. The CDR3: CTGTRNTGELFF. The CDR3 nucleotides read TGCACCGGGACAAGGAACACCGGGGAGCTGTTTTTT.

This clone showed up just a few times. This rearrangement joins TRBV6-5 to TRBJ2-7, with 9 bases aligning to TRBD1. V was pared by 6 bases and J by 6 bases, with 9 bases of the junction left unmatched. There are 14 residues in the CDR3. CDR1 is MNHEY, CDR2 SVGAGI, per germline. CDR3 nucleotide sequence: TGTGCCAGCAGACTGGGACAGGGACGAAGCGAGCAGTACTTC. This gives the protein CASRLGQGRSEQYF.

This clone has a count of ten or more. The chain combines TRBV7-9 with TRBJ2-7, with 10 bases aligning to TRBD2. In germline, CDR1 is SEHNR, CDR2 FQNEAQ (reference sequence). This CDR3 is 14 amino acids long. With V trimmed by 3 bases and J by 4 bases, 3 bases remained unmatched. The CDR3 is CASSFSSGSYEQYF. CDR3 nucleotides: TGTGCCAGCAGCTTTTCTAGCGGGAGTTACGAGCAGTACTTC.

This clone was counted a few times. This chain connects TRBV6-4 to TRBJ2-5; D remains ambiguous. This CDR3 is 12 amino acids long. V was clipped by 0 bases and J by 5 bases, with 4 bases between them. The germline V gene encodes CDR1 MRHNA and CDR2 SNTAGT. CDR3 bases: TGTGCCAGCAGTGACTCGCGGGAGACCCAGTACTTC. It specifies CASSDSRETQYF.

This chain links TRBV9 with TRBJ2-5, with 9 bases fitting TRBD1. Germline CDR1 SGDLS, CDR2 YYNGEE. V lost 0 bases and J lost 0; bases outside the gene matches: 0. The CDR3 runs 15 residues. The CDR3 loop reads CASSVGDRDQETQYF. CDR3 bases: TGTGCCAGCAGCGTAGGGGACAGGGACCAAGAGACCCAGTACTTC.

This clone was seen repeatedly, ten times or more. V gene TRBV9 combines with J gene TRBJ2-1; 12 positions match TRBD2. The CDR3 contains 17 residues. CDR1 is SGDLS, CDR2 YYNGEE, per germline. With V trimmed by 5 bases and J by 8 bases, 14 bases remained unmatched. CDR3: CASSRTLAGGVRDEQFF. The CDR3 DNA reads TGTGCCAGCAGTCGTACCCTAGCGGGAGGGGTACGCGATGAGCAGTTCTTC.

J is TRBJ2-7 and V is TRBV25-1; TRBD1 matches 10 bases. Unmatched junction bases numbered 7, after V lost 4 bases and J lost 4 bases. From germline, CDR1 is MGHDK and CDR2 SYGVNS. The CDR3 length is 15 residues. This chain's CDR3 is CASSGTGTGEYEQYF. Here the CDR3 DNA reads TGTGCCAGCAGTGGAACCGGGACAGGGGAATACGAGCAGTACTTC.

This clone was found a few times. The V call is TRBV19, the J call TRBJ2-1; TRBD2 matches 9 bases. This CDR3 region has 16 residues. The V segment lost 5 bases and the J segment 7 bases; nucleotides outside the gene matches: 12. The germline gives CDR1 LNHDA, CDR2 SQIVND (reference sequence). As DNA, the CDR3 is TGTGCCAGTAGTGCTATCCATAGCGGGAGTGAGAATGAGCAGTTCTTC. Its translation is CASSAIHSGSENEQFF.

The chain couples TRBV19 to TRBJ2-1; 10 nucleotides match TRBD1. Looked up from germline, CDR1 is LNHDA and CDR2 is SQIVND (reference sequence). V lost 4 bases to trimming and J lost 3 bases; unmatched junction nucleotides: 6. The CDR3 loop spans 16 amino acids. CDR3 in amino acids: CASSRAGTGDYNEQFF. The CDR3 bases are TGTGCCAGTAGTAGGGCCGGGACAGGGGACTACAATGAGCAGTTCTTC. Using reference TRBV19 and TRBJ2-1 for the parts outside the CDR3, the full variable domain is DGGITQSPKYLFRKEGQNVTLSCEQNLNHDAMYWYRQDPGQGLRLIYYSQIVNDFQKGDIAEGYSVSREKKESFPLTVTSAQKNPTAFYLCASSRAGTGDYNEQFFGPGTRLTVL.

This clone was detected a few times. A far larger clone is a single base away, which makes a read error likely. The V call is TRBV4-2, the J call TRBJ2-3, with 7 bases lining up with TRBD2. The CDR3 has 13 residues. J gave up 9 bases and V 0 bases, and 3 bases lay outside the gene matches. Germline V gives CDR1 LGHNA, CDR2 YNFKEQ. CDR3 in amino acids: CASSQEGSGTQYF. Here the CDR3 DNA reads TGTGCCAGCAGCCAAGAGGGTAGCGGGACGCAGTATTTT.

The V gene is TRBV6-6, the J gene TRBJ1-5; tentatively, D is TRBD1 (6 bases). The CDR3 loop spans 13 amino acids. V lost 4 bases and J lost 2, with 6 bases in between. CDR1 MNHNY and CDR2 SVGAGI come from the germline V gene (reference sequence). The CDR3 is CASSSGGNQPQHF. CDR3 nucleotides: TGTGCCAGCAGTTCAGGGGGCAATCAGCCCCAGCATTTT.

This rearrangement joins TRBV7-2 to TRBJ1-2; D is undetermined. The CDR3 sequence is 12 residues long. Trimming shortened V by 6 bases and J by 5 bases, and 10 bases separated the two germline ends. The germline gives CDR1 SGHTA, CDR2 FQGNSA. CDR3 protein: CASRTAGYGYTF. CDR3 nucleotide sequence: TGTGCCAGCAGAACAGCTGGATATGGCTACACCTTC.

At least ten counts were recorded for this clone. V usage is TRBV28 and J usage is TRBJ1-1; perhaps TRBD1 as D (6 bases). The germline CDR1 and CDR2 sequences are MDHEN and SYDVKM. The CDR3 covers 13 residues. V lost 5 bases and J lost 7, with 14 bases in between. As DNA, the CDR3 is TGTGCCAGCAGTCAACAATGGGGACATGAAGCTTTCTTT. As protein: CASSQQWGHEAFF.

V usage is TRBV27 and J usage is TRBJ2-3; possible D gene TRBD2, 6 bases. The CDR3 spans 17 residues. Germline lookup yields CDR1 MNHEY and CDR2 SMNVEV (reference sequence). V was pared by 5 bases and J by 0 bases, with 18 bases between. For the CDR3, the DNA is TGTGCCAGCAGTCTTAAACCCTTAGCGGTTAGCACAGATACGCAGTATTTT. This encodes CASSLKPLAVSTDTQYF.

Remarks on this clone: Mismatch with germline at one junction end may stem from a read error. This chain's CDR3 is CASSLVAGLASVF. The CDR3 coding sequence is TGTGCCAGCAGCTTGGTGGCGGGACTAGCTTCAGTCTTC. This rearrangement joins TRBV11-2 to TRBJ2-1; TRBD2 aligns across 9 bases. The CDR3 consists of 13 residues. CDR1 and CDR2 (germline): SGHAT, FQNNGV.

V gene TRBV7-3 combines with J gene TRBJ2-5; 10 nucleotides match TRBD2. The ends lost 3 bases at V and 5 bases at J; junction bases unmatched: 12. CDR3 length: 17 residues. CDR1 is SGHTA, CDR2 FQGTGA, per germline. The DNA for the CDR3 is TGTGCCAGCAGCTTTAACGGGCTAGCGGGAGTTGTGGAGACCCAGTACTTC. It is translated as CASSFNGLAGVVETQYF.

The sample holds a few counts of this clone. The V call is TRBV6-6, the J call TRBJ1-1; perhaps TRBD1 as D (5 bases). CDR1 and CDR2 (germline): MNHNY, SVGAGI (reference sequence). V shed 3 bases and J shed 11 bases, with 13 bases lying between them. The CDR3 sequence is 12 residues long. CDR3 sequence: CASSYEGAVAFF. The CDR3, as DNA: TGTGCCAGCAGTTATGAAGGGGCCGTGGCTTTCTTT.

The rearrangement uses TRBV18 and TRBJ2-5, with a tentative D call TRBD2 (6 bases). This CDR3 spans 14 amino acids. V dropped 6 bases and J dropped 2 bases, with 13 bases sitting between them. Germline V gene lookup returns CDR1 KGHSH and CDR2 LQKENI. The CDR3 region is CASSGLHRQETQYF. CDR3 DNA: TGTGCCAGCTCGGGACTGCACAGACAAGAGACCCAGTACTTC.

The chain recombines TRBV2 with TRBJ1-1, with a possible D match to TRBD1 (6 bases). The CDR3 is made up of 14 amino acids. Trimming pared 6 bases from V and 1 base from J, leaving 12 bases between. Germline CDR1 SNHLY, CDR2 FYNNEI. The CDR3, as DNA: TGTGCCAGCAGCCCGGGACACGGGAACACTGAAGCTTTCTTT. This gives the protein CASSPGHGNTEAFF.

This clone was recorded a few times. The chain combines TRBV18 with TRBJ1-5; tentative D call: TRBD1 (6 bases). Per the germline V gene, CDR1 is KGHSH and CDR2 is LQKENI. The CDR3 is 16 amino acids. V was cut by 2 bases and J by 3 bases, with 14 bases left in between. CDR3 region: CASSPSGVGFNQPQHF. The CDR3, as DNA: TGTGCCAGCTCACCATCAGGGGTAGGGTTCAATCAGCCCCAGCATTTT.

The chain is built from TRBV19 and TRBJ2-7; 11 bases match TRBD1. With 5 bases clipped from V and 0 bases from J, the junction kept 18 bases outside the gene matches. Germline lookup yields CDR1 LNHDA and CDR2 SQIVND (reference sequence). This CDR3 is built from 20 residues. CDR3 nucleotides: TGTGCCAGTAGTTTCCAACTAACGGACAGGGGGCCCAGGAGCTCCTACGAGCAGTACTTC. It translates to CASSFQLTDRGPRSSYEQYF.

With respect to this clone: This sequence may be a read error, since a much larger clone differs from it by one base. The J gene is TRBJ2-1, the V gene TRBV7-3, with TRBD2 matching 11 bases. The CDR3 covers 14 residues. Germline V gives CDR1 SGHTA, CDR2 FQGTGA. DNA for the CDR3: TGTCCCAGCAGCCCCGGGACTAGCGGCAATGAGCAGTTCTTC. Amino acids: CPSSPGTSGNEQFF.

The V and J genes are TRBV7-2 and TRBJ2-3, with 8 bases lining up with TRBD1. The junction had 5 bases not matched to a gene; V was cut back by 4 bases and J by 5 bases. Germline lookup yields CDR1 SGHTA and CDR2 FQGNSA. CDR3 size: 14 residues. CDR3 nucleotide sequence: TGTGCCAGCAGCTCAACTACAGGGGGAGATACGCAGTATTTT. It translates to CASSSTTGGDTQYF.

Only a few counts were recorded for this clone. The rearrangement uses TRBV7-6 and TRBJ2-1; 9 nucleotides line up with TRBD2. With 8 bases clipped from V and 9 bases from J, the junction kept 8 bases outside the gene matches. Germline V lookup: CDR1 SGHVS, CDR2 FNYEAQ. The CDR3 covers 13 residues. The CDR3 coding sequence is TGTGCCAGCGACCCGGGACTAGCTACTGAGCAGTTCTTC. Protein: CASDPGLATEQFF.

Many counts were recorded for this clone. CDR3 bases: TGTGCCACCAGCAGAGATGTTTGGGGACAGACCAAAAACATTCAGTACTTC. Protein sequence: CATSRDVWGQTKNIQYF. The chain combines TRBV15 with TRBJ2-4, with 7 positions matching TRBD1. The CDR3 has 17 residues. Germline CDR1 is LNHNV and CDR2 is YYDKDF (reference sequence). Trimming took 0 bases from V and 2 from J; bases not matched to a gene: 7.